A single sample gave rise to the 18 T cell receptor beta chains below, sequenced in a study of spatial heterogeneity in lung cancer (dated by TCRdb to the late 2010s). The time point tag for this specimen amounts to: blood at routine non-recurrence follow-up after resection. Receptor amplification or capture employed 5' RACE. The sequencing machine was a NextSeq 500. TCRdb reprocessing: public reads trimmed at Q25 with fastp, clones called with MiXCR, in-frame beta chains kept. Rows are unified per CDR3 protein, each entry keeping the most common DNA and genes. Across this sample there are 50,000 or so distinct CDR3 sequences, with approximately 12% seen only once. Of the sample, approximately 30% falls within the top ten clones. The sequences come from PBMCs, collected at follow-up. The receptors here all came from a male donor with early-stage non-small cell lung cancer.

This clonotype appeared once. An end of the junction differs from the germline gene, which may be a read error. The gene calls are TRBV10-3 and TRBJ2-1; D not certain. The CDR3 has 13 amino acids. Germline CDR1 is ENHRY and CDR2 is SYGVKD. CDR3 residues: CASSFLWSNEQFF. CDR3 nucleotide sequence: TGTGCCAGCAGTTTTCTGTGGAGCAATGAGCAGTTCTTC.

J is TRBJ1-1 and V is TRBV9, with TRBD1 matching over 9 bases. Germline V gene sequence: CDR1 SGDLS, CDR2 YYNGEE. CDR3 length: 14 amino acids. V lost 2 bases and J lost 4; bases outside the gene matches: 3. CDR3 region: CASSVTGGGTEAFF. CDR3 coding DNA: TGTGCCAGCAGCGTGACAGGGGGTGGCACTGAAGCTTTCTTT.

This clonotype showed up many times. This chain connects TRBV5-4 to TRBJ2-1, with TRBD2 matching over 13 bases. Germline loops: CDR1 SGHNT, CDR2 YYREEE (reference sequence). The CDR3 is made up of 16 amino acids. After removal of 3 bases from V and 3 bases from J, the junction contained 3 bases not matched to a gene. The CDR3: CASSSGLAGSYNEQFF. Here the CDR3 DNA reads TGTGCCAGCAGCTCGGGACTAGCGGGAAGCTACAATGAGCAGTTCTTC. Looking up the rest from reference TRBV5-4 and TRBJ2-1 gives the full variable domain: ETGVTQSPTHLIKTRGQQVTLRCSSQSGHNTVSWYQQALGQGPQFIFQYYREEENGRGNFPPRFSGLQFPNYSSELNVNALELDDSALYLCASSSGLAGSYNEQFFGPGTRLTVL.

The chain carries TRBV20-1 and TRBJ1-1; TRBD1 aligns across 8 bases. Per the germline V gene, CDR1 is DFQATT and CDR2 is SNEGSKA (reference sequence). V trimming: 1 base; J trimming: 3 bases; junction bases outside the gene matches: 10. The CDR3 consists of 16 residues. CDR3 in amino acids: CSARVRTGWYDTEAFF. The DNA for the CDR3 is TGCAGTGCTAGAGTGAGGACAGGGTGGTATGACACTGAAGCTTTCTTT.

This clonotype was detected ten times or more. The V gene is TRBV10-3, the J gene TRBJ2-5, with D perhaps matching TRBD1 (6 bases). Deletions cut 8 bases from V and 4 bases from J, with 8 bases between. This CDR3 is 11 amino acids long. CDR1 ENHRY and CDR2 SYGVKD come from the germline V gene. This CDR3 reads CAISRGETQYF. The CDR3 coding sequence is TGTGCCATCTCCAGGGGAGAGACCCAGTACTTC.

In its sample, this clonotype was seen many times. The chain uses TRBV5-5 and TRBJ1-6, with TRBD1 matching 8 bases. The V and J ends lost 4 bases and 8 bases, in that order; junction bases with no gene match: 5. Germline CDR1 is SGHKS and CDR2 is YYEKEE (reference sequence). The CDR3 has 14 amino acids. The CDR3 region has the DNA TGTGCCAGCAGCGGGGACAGGCTCTATTCACCCCTCCACTTT. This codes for CASSGDRLYSPLHF.

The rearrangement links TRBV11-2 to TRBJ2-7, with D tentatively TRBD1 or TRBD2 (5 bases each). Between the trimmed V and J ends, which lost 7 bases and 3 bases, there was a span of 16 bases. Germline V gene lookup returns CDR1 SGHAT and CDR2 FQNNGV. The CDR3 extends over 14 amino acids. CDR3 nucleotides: TGTGCCAGCACCCCCTTGGGGGAAGACTACGAGCAGTACTTC. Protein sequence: CASTPLGEDYEQYF.

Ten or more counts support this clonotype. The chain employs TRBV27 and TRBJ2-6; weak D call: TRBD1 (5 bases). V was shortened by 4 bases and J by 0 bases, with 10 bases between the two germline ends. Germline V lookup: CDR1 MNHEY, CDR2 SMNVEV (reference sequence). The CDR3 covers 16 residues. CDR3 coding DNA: TGTGCCAGCAGTTCCTACAGGTTCTCTGGGGCCAACGTCCTGACTTTC. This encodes CASSSYRFSGANVLTF.

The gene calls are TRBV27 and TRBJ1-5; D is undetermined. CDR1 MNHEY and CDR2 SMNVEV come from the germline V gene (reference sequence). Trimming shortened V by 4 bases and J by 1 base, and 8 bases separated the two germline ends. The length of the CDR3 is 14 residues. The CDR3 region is CASSSSLSNQPQHF. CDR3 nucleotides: TGTGCCAGCAGTTCCTCTCTGAGCAATCAGCCCCAGCATTTT.

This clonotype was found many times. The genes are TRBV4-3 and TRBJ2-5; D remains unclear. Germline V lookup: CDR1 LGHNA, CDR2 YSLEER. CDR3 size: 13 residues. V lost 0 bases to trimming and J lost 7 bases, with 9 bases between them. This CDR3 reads CASSQEGWGTQYF. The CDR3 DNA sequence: TGCGCCAGCAGCCAAGAGGGGTGGGGGACCCAGTACTTC.

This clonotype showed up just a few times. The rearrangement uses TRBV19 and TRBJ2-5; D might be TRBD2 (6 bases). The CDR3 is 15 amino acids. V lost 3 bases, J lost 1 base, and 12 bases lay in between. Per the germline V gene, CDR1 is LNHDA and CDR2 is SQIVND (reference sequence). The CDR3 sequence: CASSIGSGSQETQYF. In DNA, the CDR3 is TGTGCCAGTAGTATCGGGAGCGGCAGCCAAGAGACCCAGTACTTC. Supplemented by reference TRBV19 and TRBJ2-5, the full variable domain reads DGGITQSPKYLFRKEGQNVTLSCEQNLNHDAMYWYRQDPGQGLRLIYYSQIVNDFQKGDIAEGYSVSREKKESFPLTVTSAQKNPTAFYLCASSIGSGSQETQYFGPGTRLLVL.

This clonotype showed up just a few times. The CDR3 sequence: CASSFFEGGDTQYF. The CDR3 nucleotides are TGTGCCAGCAGCTTTTTTGAGGGCGGCGATACGCAGTATTTT. V gene TRBV7-2 combines with J gene TRBJ2-3; TRBD2 might be the D (5 bases). V lost 3 bases and J lost 6, with 13 bases in between. The CDR3 has 14 residues. Per the germline V gene, CDR1 is SGHTA and CDR2 is FQGNSA.

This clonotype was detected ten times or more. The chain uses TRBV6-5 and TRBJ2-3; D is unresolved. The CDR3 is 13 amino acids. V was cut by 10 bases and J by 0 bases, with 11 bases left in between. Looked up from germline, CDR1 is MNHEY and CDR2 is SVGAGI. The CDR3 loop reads CATLAASTDTQYF. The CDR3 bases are TGTGCCACCCTCGCCGCTAGCACAGATACGCAGTATTTT.

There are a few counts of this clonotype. DNA for the CDR3: TGTGCCAGCAGCCAAGGGACTAGCGGCTACGAGCAGTACTTC. It yields the protein CASSQGTSGYEQYF. The gene calls are TRBV3-1 and TRBJ2-7; 10 bases agree with TRBD2. V gave up 1 base and J gave up 3 bases; unmatched junction bases: 0. Germline CDR1 LGHDT, CDR2 YNNKEL (reference sequence). The CDR3 spans 14 residues.

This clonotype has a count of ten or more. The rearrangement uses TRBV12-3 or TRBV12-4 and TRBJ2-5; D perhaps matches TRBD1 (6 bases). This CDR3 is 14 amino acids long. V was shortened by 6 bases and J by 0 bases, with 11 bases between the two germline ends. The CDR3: CASSLGGDQETQYF. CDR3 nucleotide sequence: TGTGCCAGCAGCCTAGGGGGTGACCAAGAGACCCAGTACTTC.

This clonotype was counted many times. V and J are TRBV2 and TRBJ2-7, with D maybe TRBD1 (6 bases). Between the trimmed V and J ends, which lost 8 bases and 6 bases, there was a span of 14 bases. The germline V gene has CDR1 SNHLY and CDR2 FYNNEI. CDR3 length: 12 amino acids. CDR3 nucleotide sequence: TGTGCCAGCCTCAGGGACATTAGCGAGCAGTACTTC. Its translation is CASLRDISEQYF.

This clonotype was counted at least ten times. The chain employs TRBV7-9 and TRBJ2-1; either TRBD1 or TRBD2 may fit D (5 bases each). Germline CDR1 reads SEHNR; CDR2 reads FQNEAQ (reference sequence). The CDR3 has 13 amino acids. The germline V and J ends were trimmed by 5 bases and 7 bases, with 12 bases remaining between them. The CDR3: CASSRDHSNEQFF. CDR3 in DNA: TGTGCCAGCAGCCGGGACCACTCTAATGAGCAGTTCTTC.

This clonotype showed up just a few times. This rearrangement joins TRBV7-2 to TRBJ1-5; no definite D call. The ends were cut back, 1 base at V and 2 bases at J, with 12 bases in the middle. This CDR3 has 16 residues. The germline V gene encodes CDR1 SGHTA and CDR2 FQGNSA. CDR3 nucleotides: TGTGCCAGCAGCTTAGTTGTGAAGTTCGGCAATCAGCCCCAGCATTTT. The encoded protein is CASSLVVKFGNQPQHF.